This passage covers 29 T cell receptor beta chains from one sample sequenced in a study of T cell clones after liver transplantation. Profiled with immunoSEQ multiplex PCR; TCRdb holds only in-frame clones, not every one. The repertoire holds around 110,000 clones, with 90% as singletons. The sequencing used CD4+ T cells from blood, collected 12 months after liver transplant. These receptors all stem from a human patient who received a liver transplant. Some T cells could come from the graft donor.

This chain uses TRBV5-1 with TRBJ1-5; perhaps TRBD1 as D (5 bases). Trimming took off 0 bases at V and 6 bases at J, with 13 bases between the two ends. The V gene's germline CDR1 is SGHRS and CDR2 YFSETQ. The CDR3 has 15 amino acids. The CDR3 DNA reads TGCGCCAGCAGCTTGGAAGGAGGGGCAAGTCAGCCCCAGCATTTT. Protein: CASSLEGGASQPQHF.

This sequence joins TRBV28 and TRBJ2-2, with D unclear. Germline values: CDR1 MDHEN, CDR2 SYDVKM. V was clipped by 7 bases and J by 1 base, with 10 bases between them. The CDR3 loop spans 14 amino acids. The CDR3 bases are TGTGCCAGCATGACGGATCTGAACACCGGGGAGCTGTTTTTT. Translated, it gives CASMTDLNTGELFF.

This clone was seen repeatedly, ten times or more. The CDR3, as DNA: TGTGCCAGCAGCTTGGGGACTAAGGCCTACGAGCAGTACTTC. Translating it yields CASSLGTKAYEQYF. The chain is built from TRBV11-2 and TRBJ2-7; 7 positions match TRBD2. The length of the CDR3 is 14 residues. J lost 2 bases, V lost 3 bases, and 4 bases had no gene match. CDR1 is SGHAT, CDR2 FQNNGV, per germline.

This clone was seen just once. CDR3 sequence: CASSLGTGNEKLFF. The CDR3 DNA is TGTGCCAGCAGCTTAGGGACGGGGAATGAAAAACTGTTTTTT. The V and J genes are TRBV11-3 and TRBJ1-4, with unresolved D. V was cut by 1 base and J by 5 bases, with 8 bases left in between. Germline V gene data show CDR1 as SGHNT and CDR2 as YENEEA. The CDR3 has 14 residues.

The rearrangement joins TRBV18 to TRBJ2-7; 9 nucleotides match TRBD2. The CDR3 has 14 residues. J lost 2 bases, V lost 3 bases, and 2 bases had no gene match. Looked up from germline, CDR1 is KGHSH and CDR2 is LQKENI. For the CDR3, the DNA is TGTGCCAGCTCACCTGCGGGAGGGCCCTACGAGCAGTACTTC. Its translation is CASSPAGGPYEQYF.

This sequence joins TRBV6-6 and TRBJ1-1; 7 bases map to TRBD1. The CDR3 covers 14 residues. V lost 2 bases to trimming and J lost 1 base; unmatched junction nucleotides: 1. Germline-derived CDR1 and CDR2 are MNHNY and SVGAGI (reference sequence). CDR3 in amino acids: CASSYRTGNTEAFF. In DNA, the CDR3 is TGTGCCAGCAGTTACCGGACAGGGAACACTGAAGCTTTCTTT.

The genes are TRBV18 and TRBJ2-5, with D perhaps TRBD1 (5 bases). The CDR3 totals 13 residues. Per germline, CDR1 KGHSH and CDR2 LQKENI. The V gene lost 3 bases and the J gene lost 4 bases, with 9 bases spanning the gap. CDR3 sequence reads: CASSPGQGETQYF. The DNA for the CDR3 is TGTGCCAGCTCACCGGGCCAGGGAGAGACCCAGTACTTC.

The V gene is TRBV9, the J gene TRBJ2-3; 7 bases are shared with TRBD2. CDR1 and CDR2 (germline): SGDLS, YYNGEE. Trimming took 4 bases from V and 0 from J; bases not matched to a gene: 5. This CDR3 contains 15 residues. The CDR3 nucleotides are TGTGCCAGCAGCTTTGGGACTACTAGCACAGATACGCAGTATTTT. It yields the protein CASSFGTTSTDTQYF.

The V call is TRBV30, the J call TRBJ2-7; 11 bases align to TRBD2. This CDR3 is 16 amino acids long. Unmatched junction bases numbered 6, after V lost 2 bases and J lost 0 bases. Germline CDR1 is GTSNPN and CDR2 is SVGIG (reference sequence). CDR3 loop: CAWSQRTSGFSYEQYF. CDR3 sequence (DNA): TGTGCCTGGAGTCAAAGGACTAGCGGGTTCTCCTACGAGCAGTACTTC. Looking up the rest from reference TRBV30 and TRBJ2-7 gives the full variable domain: SQTIHQWPATLVQPVGSPLSLECTVEGTSNPNLYWYRQAAGRGLQLLFYSVGIGQISSEVPQNLSASRPQDRQFILSSKKLLLSDSGFYLCAWSQRTSGFSYEQYFGPGTRLTVT.

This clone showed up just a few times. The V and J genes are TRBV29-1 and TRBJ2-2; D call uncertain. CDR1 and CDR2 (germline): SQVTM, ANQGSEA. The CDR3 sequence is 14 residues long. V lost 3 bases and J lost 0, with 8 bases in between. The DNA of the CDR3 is TGCAGCGTTGAGCGGAGTGCGAACACCGGGGAGCTGTTTTTT. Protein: CSVERSANTGELFF.

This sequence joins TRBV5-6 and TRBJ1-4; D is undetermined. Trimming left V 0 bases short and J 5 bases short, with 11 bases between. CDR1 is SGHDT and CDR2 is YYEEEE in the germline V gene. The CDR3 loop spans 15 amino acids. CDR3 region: CASSLGPGRNEKLFF. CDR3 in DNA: TGTGCCAGCAGCTTGGGGCCGGGCAGGAATGAAAAACTGTTTTTT.

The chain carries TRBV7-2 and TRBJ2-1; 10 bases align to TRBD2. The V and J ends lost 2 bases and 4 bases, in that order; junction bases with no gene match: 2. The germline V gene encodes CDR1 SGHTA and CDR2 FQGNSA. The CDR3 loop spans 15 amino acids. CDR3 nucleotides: TGTGCCAGCAGCTTACTAGCGGGAGAGTACAATGAGCAGTTCTTC. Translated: CASSLLAGEYNEQFF.

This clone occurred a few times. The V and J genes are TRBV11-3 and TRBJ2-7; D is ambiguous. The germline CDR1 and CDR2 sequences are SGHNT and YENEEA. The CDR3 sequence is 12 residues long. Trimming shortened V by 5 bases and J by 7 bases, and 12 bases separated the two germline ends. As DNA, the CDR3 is TGTGCCAGCAGCCCGGGTAGGCTAGAGCAGTACTTC. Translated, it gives CASSPGRLEQYF.

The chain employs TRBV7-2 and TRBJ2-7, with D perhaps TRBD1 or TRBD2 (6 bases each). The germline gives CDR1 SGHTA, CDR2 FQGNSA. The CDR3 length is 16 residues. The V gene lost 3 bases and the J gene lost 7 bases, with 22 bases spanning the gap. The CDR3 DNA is TGTGCCAGCAGCTTCAGTAAGGGCGGGACATGGCTAGAGCAGTACTTC. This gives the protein CASSFSKGGTWLEQYF.

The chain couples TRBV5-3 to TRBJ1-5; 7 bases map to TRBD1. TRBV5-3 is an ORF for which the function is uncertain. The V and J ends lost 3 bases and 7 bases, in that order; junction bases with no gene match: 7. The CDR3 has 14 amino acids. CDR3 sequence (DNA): TGTGCCAGAAGCTGGACAGGTTCGCAACAGCCCCAGCATTTT. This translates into CARSWTGSQQPQHF.

CDR3 residues: CATKNRRTNTEAFF. In DNA form, the CDR3 reads TGTGCCACCAAGAACCGGCGGACGAACACTGAAGCTTTCTTT. The V gene is TRBV27, the J gene TRBJ1-1; D call uncertain. Germline V gene data show CDR1 as MNHEY and CDR2 as SMNVEV (reference sequence). There are 14 residues in the CDR3. Trimming shortened V by 10 bases and J by 1 base, and 16 bases separated the two germline ends.

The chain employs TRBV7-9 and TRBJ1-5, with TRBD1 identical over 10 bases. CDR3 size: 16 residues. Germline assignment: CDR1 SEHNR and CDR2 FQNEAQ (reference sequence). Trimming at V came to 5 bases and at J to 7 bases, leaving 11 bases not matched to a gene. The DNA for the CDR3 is TGTGCCAGCAGCCGATGGACAGGGGGAGAAAGGCAGCCCCAGCATTTT. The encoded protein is CASSRWTGGERQPQHF.

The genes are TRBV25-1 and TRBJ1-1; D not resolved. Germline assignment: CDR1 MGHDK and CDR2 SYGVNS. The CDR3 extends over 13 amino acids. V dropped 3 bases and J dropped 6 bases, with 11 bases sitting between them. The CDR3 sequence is CASSDAQRAEAFF. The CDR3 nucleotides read TGTGCCAGCAGTGACGCACAGCGGGCTGAAGCTTTCTTT.

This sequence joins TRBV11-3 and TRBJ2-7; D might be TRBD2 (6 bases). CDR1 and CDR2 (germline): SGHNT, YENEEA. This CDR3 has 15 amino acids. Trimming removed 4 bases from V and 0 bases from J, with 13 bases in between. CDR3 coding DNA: TGTGCCAGCAGCTCCCTCCCGGGAGCCTCCTACGAGCAGTACTTC. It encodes CASSSLPGASYEQYF.

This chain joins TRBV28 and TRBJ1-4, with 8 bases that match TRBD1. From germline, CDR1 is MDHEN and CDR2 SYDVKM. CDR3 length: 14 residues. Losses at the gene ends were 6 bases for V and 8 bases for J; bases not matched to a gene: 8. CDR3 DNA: TGTGCCAGCAGACCTGGACAGGGTTGGGAAAAACTGTTTTTT. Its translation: CASRPGQGWEKLFF.

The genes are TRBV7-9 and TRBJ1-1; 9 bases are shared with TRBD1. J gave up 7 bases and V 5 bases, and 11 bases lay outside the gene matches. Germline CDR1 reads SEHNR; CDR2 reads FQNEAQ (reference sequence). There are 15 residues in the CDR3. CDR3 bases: TGTGCCAGCAGCCCCCAAACCGGGACAGGGAGTGAAGCTTTCTTT. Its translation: CASSPQTGTGSEAFF.

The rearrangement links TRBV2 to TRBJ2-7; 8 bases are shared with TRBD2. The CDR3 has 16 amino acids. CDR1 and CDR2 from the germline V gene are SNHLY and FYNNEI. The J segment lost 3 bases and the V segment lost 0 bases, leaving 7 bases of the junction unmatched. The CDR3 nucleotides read TGTGCCAGCAGTGAAGCCAGACTAGCGAGTAGCTACGAGCAGTACTTC. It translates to CASSEARLASSYEQYF.

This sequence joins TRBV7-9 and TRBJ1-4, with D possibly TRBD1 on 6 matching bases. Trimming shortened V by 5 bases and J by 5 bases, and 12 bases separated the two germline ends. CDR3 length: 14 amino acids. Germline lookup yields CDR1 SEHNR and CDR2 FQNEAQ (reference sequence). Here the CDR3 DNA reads TGTGCCAGCAGCCCCTCGGGACAAAATGAAAAACTGTTTTTT. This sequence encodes CASSPSGQNEKLFF.

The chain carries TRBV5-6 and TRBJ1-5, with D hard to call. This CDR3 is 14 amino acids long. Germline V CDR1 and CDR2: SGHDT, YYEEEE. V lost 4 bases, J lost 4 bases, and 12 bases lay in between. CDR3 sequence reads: CASSTVGVNQPQHF. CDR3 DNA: TGTGCCAGCAGCACGGTCGGGGTAAATCAGCCCCAGCATTTT.

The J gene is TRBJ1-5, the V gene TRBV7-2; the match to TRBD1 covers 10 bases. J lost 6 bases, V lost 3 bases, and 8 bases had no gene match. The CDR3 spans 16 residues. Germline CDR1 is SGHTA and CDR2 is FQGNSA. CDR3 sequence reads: CASSFAGTGVRQPQHF. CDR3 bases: TGTGCCAGCAGCTTCGCCGGGACAGGGGTTCGTCAGCCCCAGCATTTT. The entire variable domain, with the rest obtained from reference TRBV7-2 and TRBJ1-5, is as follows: GAGVSQSPSNKVTEKGKDVELRCDPISGHTALYWYRQSLGQGLEFLIYFQGNSAPDKSGLPSDRFSAERTGGSVSTLTIQRTQQEDSAVYLCASSFAGTGVRQPQHFGDGTRLSIL.

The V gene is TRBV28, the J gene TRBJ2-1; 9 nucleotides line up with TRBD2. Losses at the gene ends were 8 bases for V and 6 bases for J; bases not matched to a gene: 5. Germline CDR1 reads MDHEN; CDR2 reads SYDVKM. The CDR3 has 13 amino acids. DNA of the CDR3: TGTGCCAGCCGGACTAGCGCAACCAATGAGCAGTTCTTC. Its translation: CASRTSATNEQFF.

The CDR3 sequence: CASSFGGGEKLFF. As DNA, the CDR3 is TGTGCCAGCAGCTTTGGGGGCGGCGAAAAACTGTTTTTT. The chain employs TRBV5-5 and TRBJ1-4; perhaps TRBD1 as D (6 bases). Germline values: CDR1 SGHKS, CDR2 YYEKEE (reference sequence). V was cut by 2 bases and J by 8 bases, with 10 bases left in between. This CDR3 is built from 13 residues.

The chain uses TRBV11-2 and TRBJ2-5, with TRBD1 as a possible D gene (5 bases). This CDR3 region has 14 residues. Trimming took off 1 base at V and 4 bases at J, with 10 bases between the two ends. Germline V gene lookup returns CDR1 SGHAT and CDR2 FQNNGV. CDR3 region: CASSLVSGLETQYF. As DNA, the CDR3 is TGTGCCAGCAGCTTAGTTTCAGGGTTAGAGACCCAGTACTTC.

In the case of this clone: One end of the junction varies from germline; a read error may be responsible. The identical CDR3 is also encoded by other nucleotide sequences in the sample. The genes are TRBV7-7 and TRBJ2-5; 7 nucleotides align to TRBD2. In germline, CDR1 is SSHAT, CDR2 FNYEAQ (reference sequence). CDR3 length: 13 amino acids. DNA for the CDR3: TGTGCTAGCAGCTTGGGGAGGGGAGAGACCCAGTACTTC. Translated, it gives CASSLGRGETQYF.